This T cell receptor (beta chain) is drawn from a study of cytomegalovirus exposure and HLA in healthy donors. Study conclusions and caveats: It was confirmed in vitro that a few of the CMV-associated chains were specific for CMV antigens. A later analysis showed TCR association rates differing by HLA locus, peaking at DRB1 and lowest at HLA-C. Accurate predictions that matched the HLA-A and HLA-B alleles of most subjects were reportedly made from TCR beta sequences.

V lost 2 bases to trimming and J lost 7 bases; unmatched junction nucleotides: 13. The CDR3 contains 15 residues. Germline loops: CDR1 GTSNPN, CDR2 SVGIG (reference sequence). Note on this clone: Its specificity is not known.

Use of 60 Vbeta and 13 Jbeta primers characterized the PCR. Libraries were prepared by immunoSEQ multiplex PCR; TCRdb keeps only in-frame clonotypes and omits some of them. This table holds under 150,000 clones, approximately 80% found once. The TCR comes from a man in his forties or fifties in good health and CMV-seronegative. V and J are TRBV30 and TRBJ2-7, with TRBD1 matching 8 bases. The sequenced material came from PBMCs. The CDR3 here is CAWSPQGAVRWEQYF. In DNA form, the CDR3 reads TGTGCCTGGAGTCCTCAGGGGGCGGTCCGGTGGGAGCAGTACTTC.